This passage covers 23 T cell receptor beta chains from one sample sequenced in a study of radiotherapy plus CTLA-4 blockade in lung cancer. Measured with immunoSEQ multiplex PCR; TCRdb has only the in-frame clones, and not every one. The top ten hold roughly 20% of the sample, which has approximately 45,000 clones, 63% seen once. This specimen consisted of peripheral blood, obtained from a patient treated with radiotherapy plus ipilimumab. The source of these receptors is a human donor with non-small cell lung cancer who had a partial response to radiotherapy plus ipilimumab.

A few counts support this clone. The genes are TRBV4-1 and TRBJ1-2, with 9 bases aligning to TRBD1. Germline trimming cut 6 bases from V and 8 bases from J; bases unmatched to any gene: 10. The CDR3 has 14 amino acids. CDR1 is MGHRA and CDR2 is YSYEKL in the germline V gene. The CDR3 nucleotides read TGCGCCAGCAGTTACACAGGGGGCGGTAGGGGCTACACCTTC. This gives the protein CASSYTGGGRGYTF.

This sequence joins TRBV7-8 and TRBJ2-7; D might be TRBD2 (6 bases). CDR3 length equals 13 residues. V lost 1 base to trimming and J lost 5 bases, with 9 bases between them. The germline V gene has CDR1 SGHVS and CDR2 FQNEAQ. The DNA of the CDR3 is TGTGCCAGCAGCTTAGATGGGGGGAACGAGCAGTACTTC. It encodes CASSLDGGNEQYF.

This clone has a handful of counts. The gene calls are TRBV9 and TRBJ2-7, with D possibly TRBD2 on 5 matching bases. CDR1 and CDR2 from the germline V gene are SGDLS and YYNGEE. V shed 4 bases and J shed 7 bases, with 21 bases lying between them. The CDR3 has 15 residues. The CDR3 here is CASSSPRASPGEQYF. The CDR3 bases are TGTGCCAGCAGCTCCCCCCGGGCGAGCCCGGGAGAGCAGTACTTC.

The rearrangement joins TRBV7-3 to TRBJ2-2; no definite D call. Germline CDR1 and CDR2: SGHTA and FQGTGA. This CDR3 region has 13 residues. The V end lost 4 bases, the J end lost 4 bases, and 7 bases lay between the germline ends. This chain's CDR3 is CASSSGATGELFF. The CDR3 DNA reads TGTGCCAGCAGCTCCGGAGCCACCGGGGAGCTGTTTTTT.

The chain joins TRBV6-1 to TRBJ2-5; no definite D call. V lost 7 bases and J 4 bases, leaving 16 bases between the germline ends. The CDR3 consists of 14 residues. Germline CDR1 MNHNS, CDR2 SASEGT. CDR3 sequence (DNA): TGTGCCAGCAACCCGACAACTTTGGGAGAGACCCAGTACTTC. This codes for CASNPTTLGETQYF.

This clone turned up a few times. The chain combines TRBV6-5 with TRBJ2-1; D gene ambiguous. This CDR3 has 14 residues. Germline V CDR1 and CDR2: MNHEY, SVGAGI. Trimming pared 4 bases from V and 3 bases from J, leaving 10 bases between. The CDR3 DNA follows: TGTGCCAGCAGTTTATCGGCTAGCTACAATGAGCAGTTCTTC. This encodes CASSLSASYNEQFF.

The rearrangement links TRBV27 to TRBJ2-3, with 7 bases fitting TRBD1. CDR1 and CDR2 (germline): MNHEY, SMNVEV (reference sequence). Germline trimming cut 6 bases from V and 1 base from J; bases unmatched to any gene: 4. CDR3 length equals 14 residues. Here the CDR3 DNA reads TGTGCCAGCAGACGGGACAGTCGCACAGATACGCAGTATTTT. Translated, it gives CASRRDSRTDTQYF.

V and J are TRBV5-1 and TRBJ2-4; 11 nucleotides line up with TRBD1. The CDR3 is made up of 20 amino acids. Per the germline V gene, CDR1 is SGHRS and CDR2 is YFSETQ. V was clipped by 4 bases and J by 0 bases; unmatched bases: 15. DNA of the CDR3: TGCGCCAGCAGCCCGGACAGGGGGCGGGGGGGAGCGCTAGCCAAAAACATTCAGTACTTC. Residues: CASSPDRGRGGALAKNIQYF.

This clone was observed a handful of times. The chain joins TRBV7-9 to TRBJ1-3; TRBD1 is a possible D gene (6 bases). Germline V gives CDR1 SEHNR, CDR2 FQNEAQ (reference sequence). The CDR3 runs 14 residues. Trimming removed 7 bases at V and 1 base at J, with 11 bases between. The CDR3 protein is CASNHQGSGNTIYF. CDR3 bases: TGTGCCAGCAACCATCAGGGGTCTGGAAACACCATATATTTT.

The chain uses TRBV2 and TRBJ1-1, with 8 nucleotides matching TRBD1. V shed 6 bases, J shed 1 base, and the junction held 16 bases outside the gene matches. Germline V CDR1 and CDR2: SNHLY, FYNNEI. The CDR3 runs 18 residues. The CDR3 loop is CASRTGEGAQPSNTEAFF. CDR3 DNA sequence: TGTGCCAGCAGGACAGGGGAGGGGGCCCAACCATCGAACACTGAAGCTTTCTTT.

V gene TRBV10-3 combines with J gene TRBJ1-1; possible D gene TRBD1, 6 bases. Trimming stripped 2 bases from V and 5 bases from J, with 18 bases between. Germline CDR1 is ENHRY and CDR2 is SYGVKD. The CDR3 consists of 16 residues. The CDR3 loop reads CAISEGRGSPGTEAFF. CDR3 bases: TGTGCCATCAGTGAGGGGAGGGGGTCACCGGGAACTGAAGCTTTCTTT.

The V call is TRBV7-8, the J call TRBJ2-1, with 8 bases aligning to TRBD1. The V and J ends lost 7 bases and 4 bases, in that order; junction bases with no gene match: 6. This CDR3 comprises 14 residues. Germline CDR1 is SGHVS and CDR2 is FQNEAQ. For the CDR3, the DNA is TGTGCCAGCATTCACCGGGACAGGTACAATGAGCAGTTCTTC. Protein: CASIHRDRYNEQFF.

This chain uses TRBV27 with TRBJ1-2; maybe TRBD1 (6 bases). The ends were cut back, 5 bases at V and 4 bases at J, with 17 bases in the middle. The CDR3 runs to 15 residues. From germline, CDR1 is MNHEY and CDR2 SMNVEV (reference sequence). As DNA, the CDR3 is TGTGCCAGCAGTCCGAATACCGGGACAACCTATGGCTACACCTTC. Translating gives CASSPNTGTTYGYTF.

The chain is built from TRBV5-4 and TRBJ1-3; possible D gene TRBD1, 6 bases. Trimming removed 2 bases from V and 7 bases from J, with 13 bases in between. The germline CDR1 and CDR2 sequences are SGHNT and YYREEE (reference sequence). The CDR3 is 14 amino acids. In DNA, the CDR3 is TGTGCCAGCAGCTTAGCTGGGACAATCAACACCATATATTTT. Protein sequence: CASSLAGTINTIYF. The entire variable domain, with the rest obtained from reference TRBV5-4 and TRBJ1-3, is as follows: ETGVTQSPTHLIKTRGQQVTLRCSSQSGHNTVSWYQQALGQGPQFIFQYYREEENGRGNFPPRFSGLQFPNYSSELNVNALELDDSALYLCASSLAGTINTIYFGEGSWLTVV.

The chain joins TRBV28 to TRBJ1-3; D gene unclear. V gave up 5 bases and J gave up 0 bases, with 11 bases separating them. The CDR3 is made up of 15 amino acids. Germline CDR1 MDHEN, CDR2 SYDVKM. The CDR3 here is CASSNPSNSGNTIYF. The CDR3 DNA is TGTGCCAGCAGTAACCCTAGCAACTCTGGAAACACCATATATTTT.

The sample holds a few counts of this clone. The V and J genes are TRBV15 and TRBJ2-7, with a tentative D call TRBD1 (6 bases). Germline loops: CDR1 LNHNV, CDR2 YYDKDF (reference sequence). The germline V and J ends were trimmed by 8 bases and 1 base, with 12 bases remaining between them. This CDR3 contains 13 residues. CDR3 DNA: TGTGCCACCCAGAGGGACACATCCTACGAGCAGTACTTC. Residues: CATQRDTSYEQYF.

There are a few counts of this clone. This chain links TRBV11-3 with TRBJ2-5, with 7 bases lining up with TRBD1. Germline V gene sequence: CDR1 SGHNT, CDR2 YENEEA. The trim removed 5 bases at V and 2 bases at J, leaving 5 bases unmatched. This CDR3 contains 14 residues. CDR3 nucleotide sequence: TGTGCCAGCAGCACCTCGGACAGGCAAGAGACCCAGTACTTC. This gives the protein CASSTSDRQETQYF.

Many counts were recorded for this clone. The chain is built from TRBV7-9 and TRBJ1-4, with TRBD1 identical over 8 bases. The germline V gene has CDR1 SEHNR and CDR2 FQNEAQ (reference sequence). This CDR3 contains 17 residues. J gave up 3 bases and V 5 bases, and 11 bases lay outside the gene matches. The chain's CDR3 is CASSLGQGRAANEKLFF. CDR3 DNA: TGTGCCAGCAGCCTCGGACAGGGCCGTGCAGCTAATGAAAAACTGTTTTTT.

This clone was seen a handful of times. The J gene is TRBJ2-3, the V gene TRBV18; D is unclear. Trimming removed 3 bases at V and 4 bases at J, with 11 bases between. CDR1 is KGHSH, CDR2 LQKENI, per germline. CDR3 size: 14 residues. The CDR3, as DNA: TGTGCCAGCTCACCGGGCGCATTGTCAGATACGCAGTATTTT. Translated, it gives CASSPGALSDTQYF.

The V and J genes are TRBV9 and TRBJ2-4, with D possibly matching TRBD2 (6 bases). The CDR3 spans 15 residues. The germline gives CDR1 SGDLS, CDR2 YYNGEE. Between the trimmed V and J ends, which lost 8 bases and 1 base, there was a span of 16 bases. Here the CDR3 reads CARPRRGVAKNIQYF. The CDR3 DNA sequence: TGTGCCAGGCCCCGGCGGGGCGTGGCCAAAAACATTCAGTACTTC.

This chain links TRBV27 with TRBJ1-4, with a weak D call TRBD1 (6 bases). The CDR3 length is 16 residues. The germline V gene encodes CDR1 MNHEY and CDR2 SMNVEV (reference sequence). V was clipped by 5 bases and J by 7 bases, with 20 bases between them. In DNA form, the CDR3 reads TGTGCCAGCAGTCCCCTCAGGGGCCCAGCGGCTGAAAAACTGTTTTTT. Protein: CASSPLRGPAAEKLFF.

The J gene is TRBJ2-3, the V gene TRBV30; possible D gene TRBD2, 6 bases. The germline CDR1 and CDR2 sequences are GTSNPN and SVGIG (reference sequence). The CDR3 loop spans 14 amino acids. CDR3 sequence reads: CAYTLGGSTDTQYF. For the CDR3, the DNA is TGTGCGTACACCCTGGGAGGCAGCACAGATACGCAGTATTTT.

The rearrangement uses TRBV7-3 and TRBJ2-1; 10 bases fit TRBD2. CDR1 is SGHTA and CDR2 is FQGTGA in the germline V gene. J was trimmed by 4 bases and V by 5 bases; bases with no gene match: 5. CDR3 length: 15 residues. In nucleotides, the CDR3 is TGTGCCAGCAGCATCACTAGCGGGGCTTACAATGAGCAGTTCTTC. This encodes CASSITSGAYNEQFF.